This entry features one T cell receptor beta chain sequence. This sample is part of a study of cytomegalovirus exposure and HLA in healthy donors. The data were produced by immunoSEQ multiplex PCR, yet TCRdb's version contains in-frame clones alone and is incomplete. The sample includes about 130,000 clones, nearly 90% seen only once; the top ten take approximately 3.3%. Sequencing was performed on PBMCs. The origin of this receptor is a man aged 25 to 40 in good health and CMV-seronegative.

The CDR3 DNA is TGTGCCAGCAGTCCCGGCTACGAGCGGGGCTACGAGCAGTACTTC. Its protein is CASSPGYERGYEQYF. J is TRBJ2-7 and V is TRBV28; 7 nucleotides match TRBD2. Germline loops: CDR1 MDHEN, CDR2 SYDVKM. Losses at the gene ends were 5 bases for V and 3 bases for J; bases not matched to a gene: 10. CDR3 length equals 15 residues. The full variable domain, with the rest looked up from reference TRBV28 and TRBJ2-7, is DVKVTQSSRYLVKRTGEKVFLECVQDMDHENMFWYRQDPGLGLRLIYFSYDVKMKEKGDIPEGYSVSREKKERFSLILESASTNQTSMYLCASSPGYERGYEQYFGPGTRLTVT.